Shown below are 5 T cell receptor beta chains from a single sample sequenced in a study of blood T cell repertoires in COVID-19. The table came from immunoSEQ multiplex PCR; TCRdb's copy has only in-frame clones and leaves some out. The repertoire holds about 210,000 clones, roughly 90% seen once, with under 5.5% in the top ten. The sample was peripheral blood. Receptors were obtained from a middle-aged woman with acute or convalescent COVID-19.

This chain uses TRBV18 with TRBJ1-4, with TRBD1 as a possible D gene (5 bases). Trimming took off 4 bases at V and 6 bases at J, with 9 bases between the two ends. The CDR3 totals 13 residues. CDR1 KGHSH and CDR2 LQKENI come from the germline V gene. CDR3 sequence reads: CASSQGWDEKLFF. As DNA, the CDR3 is TGTGCCAGCTCACAGGGGTGGGATGAAAAACTGTTTTTT.

The chain links TRBV5-1 to TRBJ1-4; a weak D match, TRBD1 (6 bases). From germline, CDR1 is SGHRS and CDR2 YFSETQ. Trimming pared 4 bases from V and 8 bases from J, leaving 21 bases between. The CDR3 is made up of 16 amino acids. CDR3 in DNA: TGCGCCAGCAGCCGCGACTGGGGGCATGGTGGGGAAAAACTGTTTTTT. Translation gives CASSRDWGHGGEKLFF.

The chain employs TRBV6-1 and TRBJ1-1, with 10 bases fitting TRBD1. V lost 0 bases to trimming and J lost 3 bases; unmatched junction nucleotides: 7. CDR3 length equals 17 residues. The V gene's germline CDR1 is MNHNS and CDR2 SASEGT. The CDR3 coding sequence is TGTGCCAGCAGTGAAGCGGCGACAGGGGGCGCATACACTGAAGCTTTCTTT. Translated, it gives CASSEAATGGAYTEAFF.

The rearrangement uses TRBV11-2 and TRBJ1-2; D is unresolved. V lost 6 bases and J 5 bases, leaving 16 bases between the germline ends. This CDR3 has 14 residues. From germline, CDR1 is SGHAT and CDR2 FQNNGV. As DNA, the CDR3 is TGTGCCAGCAGGACGCCGGGATCCACTTATGGCTACACCTTC. Translated, it gives CASRTPGSTYGYTF. Together with reference TRBV11-2 and TRBJ1-2, the CDR3 gives the full variable domain: EAGVAQSPRYKIIEKRQSVAFWCNPISGHATLYWYQQILGQGPKLLIQFQNNGVVDDSQLPKDRFSAERLKGVDSTLKIQPAKLEDSAVYLCASRTPGSTYGYTFGSGTRLTVV.

The V gene is TRBV11-2, the J gene TRBJ1-1, with D perhaps matching TRBD1 (6 bases). The CDR3 sequence is 16 residues long. V lost 5 bases, J lost 5 bases, and 21 bases lay in between. Germline-derived CDR1 and CDR2 are SGHAT and FQNNGV. The CDR3 here is CASSPPVGGAQTEAFF. The CDR3 nucleotides read TGTGCCAGCAGCCCCCCGGTGGGGGGGGCGCAAACTGAAGCTTTCTTT.